One and the same sample provided the 25 T cell receptor beta chains below, sequenced in a study of beta chain features in type 1 diabetes. No antigens are known for them. Overall study findings and caveats: Among all four CD4+ subsets, Type 1 diabetes patients had TCRB CDR3s that were moderately but significantly shorter.

What was sequenced were expressed TCRB transcripts, since all of the isolated RNA had been reverse transcribed. The protocol was immunoSEQ multiplex PCR, while the TCRdb copy is restricted to in-frame clones and leaves out a portion. The data hold a few hundred thousand clones, with roughly an eighth observed a single time. The sequenced sample was naive CD4+ T cells from blood. Source of these receptors: a woman aged 18-29 years with type 1 diabetes.

This clone was seen a few times. The V gene is TRBV19, the J gene TRBJ2-3, with unresolved D. Trimming took off 3 bases at V and 4 bases at J, with 8 bases between the two ends. This CDR3 has 13 residues. From germline, CDR1 is LNHDA and CDR2 SQIVND (reference sequence). The DNA for the CDR3 is TGTGCCAGTAGTATGCAGGCGCCAGATACGCAGTATTTT. It specifies CASSMQAPDTQYF.

As concerns this clone: Mismatch with germline at one junction end may stem from a read error. V is TRBV30 and J is TRBJ2-2, with a weak D call TRBD2 (5 bases). This CDR3 spans 13 amino acids. From germline, CDR1 is GTSNPN and CDR2 SVGIG (reference sequence). The CDR3 DNA follows: TGTGCCTGGAGTGTACTATTCACCGGGAAGCTGTTTTTT. Translated: CAWSVLFTGKLFF.

The chain uses TRBV6-5 and TRBJ2-5, with 9 bases lining up with TRBD1. This CDR3 region has 14 residues. Germline CDR1 is MNHEY and CDR2 is SVGAGI. V dropped 0 bases and J dropped 4; count of bases not matched to a gene: 0. DNA of the CDR3: TGTGCCAGCAGTTACTCGGACAGGGGAGAGACCCAGTACTTC. Encoded protein: CASSYSDRGETQYF.

This clone showed up just a few times. The chain combines TRBV25-1 with TRBJ2-1; 8 nucleotides align to TRBD1. The germline V gene has CDR1 MGHDK and CDR2 SYGVNS. This CDR3 has 14 residues. V lost 4 bases, J lost 8 bases, and 7 bases stayed unmatched. DNA of the CDR3: TGTGCCAGCAGTGCGCCGACAGGGGTGGATGAGCAGTTCTTC. Amino acids: CASSAPTGVDEQFF.

This clone has a handful of counts. The CDR3: CAWSLNYGYTF. The CDR3 nucleotides are TGTGCCTGGAGCCTTAACTATGGCTACACCTTC. This chain links TRBV30 with TRBJ1-2; no reliable D call. The CDR3 has 11 amino acids. With 3 bases removed from V and 1 base from J, the gap between germline ends came to 3 bases. Germline assignment: CDR1 GTSNPN and CDR2 SVGIG (reference sequence).

This clone has only a few counts. The chain couples TRBV27 to TRBJ1-1; D possibly corresponds to TRBD1 (5 bases). Germline lookup yields CDR1 MNHEY and CDR2 SMNVEV (reference sequence). This CDR3 is 14 amino acids long. V was trimmed by 9 bases and J by 1 base, leaving 15 bases between them. The chain's CDR3 is CASWGGRSNTEAFF. In DNA form, the CDR3 reads TGTGCCAGTTGGGGGGGACGGTCGAACACTGAAGCTTTCTTT.

This clone was picked up a small number of times. The rearrangement links TRBV30 to TRBJ1-1; TRBD1 might be the D (6 bases). The CDR3 consists of 11 residues. Between the trimmed V and J ends, which lost 0 bases and 7 bases, there was a span of 6 bases. Germline CDR1 and CDR2: GTSNPN and SVGIG (reference sequence). The CDR3 loop is CAWSVGGEAFF. In nucleotides, the CDR3 is TGTGCCTGGAGTGTAGGGGGTGAAGCTTTCTTT.

The rearrangement links TRBV6-5 to TRBJ1-5; D is possibly TRBD1 (5 bases). V gave up 0 bases and J gave up 4 bases, with 7 bases separating them. CDR1 MNHEY and CDR2 SVGAGI come from the germline V gene. The CDR3 spans 14 residues. CDR3 sequence: CASSYSAGNQPQHF. The CDR3 DNA reads TGTGCCAGCAGTTACTCGGCAGGGAATCAGCCCCAGCATTTT.

This clone was found a few times. The chain uses TRBV5-6 and TRBJ2-2; D perhaps matches TRBD1 (6 bases). The V end lost 4 bases, the J end lost 9 bases, and 28 bases lay between the germline ends. The CDR3 contains 18 residues. The germline V gene has CDR1 SGHDT and CDR2 YYEEEE. The CDR3 DNA reads TGTGCCAGCAGCGGAGTCGCCGGGACAACAGGTATAGAGAGGGAGCTGTTTTTT. Translating it yields CASSGVAGTTGIERELFF.

This rearrangement joins TRBV6-5 to TRBJ2-1, with 10 bases identical to TRBD2. The CDR3 runs to 15 residues. V lost 6 bases and J lost 7; bases outside the gene matches: 9. Germline lookup yields CDR1 MNHEY and CDR2 SVGAGI. CDR3 region: CASSWGLAMGNEQFF. CDR3 coding DNA: TGTGCCAGCAGCTGGGGACTAGCGATGGGGAATGAGCAGTTCTTC.

This clone was seen only a few times. The chain links TRBV2 to TRBJ2-3, with 12 bases matching TRBD2. V trimming: 4 bases; J trimming: 1 base; junction bases outside the gene matches: 3. This CDR3 contains 16 residues. Germline V gene data show CDR1 as SNHLY and CDR2 as FYNNEI. Written as DNA, the CDR3 is TGTGCCAGCAGTGCGGGGACTAGCGGGCGCACAGATACGCAGTATTTT. Protein sequence: CASSAGTSGRTDTQYF.

This sequence joins TRBV4-1 and TRBJ1-5, with D perhaps matching TRBD1 (6 bases). The CDR3 contains 18 residues. V dropped 0 bases and J dropped 3 bases, with 18 bases sitting between them. The germline V gene encodes CDR1 MGHRA and CDR2 YSYEKL. In DNA form, the CDR3 reads TGCGCCAGCAGCCAAGATCGGTTAAGGGACATCCTCAATCAGCCCCAGCATTTT. Translated: CASSQDRLRDILNQPQHF.

V usage is TRBV5-4 and J usage is TRBJ1-1; 8 bases agree with TRBD1. The germline gives CDR1 SGHNT, CDR2 YYREEE (reference sequence). CDR3 length equals 15 residues. The ends lost 4 bases at V and 6 bases at J; junction bases unmatched: 11. The CDR3 sequence is CASSERTGPDAEAFF. The CDR3 nucleotides read TGTGCCAGCAGCGAAAGGACAGGGCCGGACGCTGAAGCTTTCTTT.

This clone was found a few times. V is TRBV14 and J is TRBJ2-5; no reliable D call. This CDR3 is built from 13 residues. Germline V gene sequence: CDR1 SGHDN, CDR2 FVKESK. Trimming took 4 bases from V and 5 from J, leaving 11 bases between them. In nucleotides, the CDR3 is TGTGCCAGCAGCCTGGGCTTCTGGGAGACCCAGTACTTC. Translating gives CASSLGFWETQYF.

The chain is built from TRBV30 and TRBJ1-5; D remains unclear. The germline CDR1 and CDR2 sequences are GTSNPN and SVGIG (reference sequence). Between the trimmed V and J ends, which lost 3 bases and 0 bases, there was a span of 12 bases. This CDR3 contains 15 residues. The CDR3 sequence is CAWSPRGGSNQPQHF. In DNA form, the CDR3 reads TGTGCCTGGAGCCCCCGGGGAGGTAGCAATCAGCCCCAGCATTTT. Filled out from reference TRBV30 and TRBJ1-5, the complete variable domain reads SQTIHQWPATLVQPVGSPLSLECTVEGTSNPNLYWYRQAAGRGLQLLFYSVGIGQISSEVPQNLSASRPQDRQFILSSKKLLLSDSGFYLCAWSPRGGSNQPQHFGDGTRLSIL.

This clone was counted only a few times. The chain combines TRBV15 with TRBJ1-5; no clear D. Germline V gene lookup returns CDR1 LNHNV and CDR2 YYDKDF (reference sequence). This CDR3 has 13 residues. Trimming stripped 6 bases from V and 4 bases from J, with 10 bases between. The CDR3 sequence is CATRLGRNQPQHF. The DNA for the CDR3 is TGTGCCACCAGACTTGGGCGAAATCAGCCCCAGCATTTT.

The chain combines TRBV19 with TRBJ1-2; 7 nucleotides line up with TRBD1. The germline V gene has CDR1 LNHDA and CDR2 SQIVND (reference sequence). V was clipped by 8 bases and J by 5 bases; unmatched bases: 8. This CDR3 contains 13 residues. In DNA form, the CDR3 reads TGTGCCAGTGGAGCCGGGACAGAGTATGGCTACACCTTC. This gives the protein CASGAGTEYGYTF.

This clone was counted only a few times. V and J are TRBV7-2 and TRBJ2-1, with TRBD2 matching over 10 bases. Germline V CDR1 and CDR2: SGHTA, FQGNSA. With V trimmed by 7 bases and J by 8 bases, 5 bases remained unmatched. This CDR3 has 13 amino acids. CDR3 loop: CASMIAGGDEQFF. In DNA, the CDR3 is TGTGCCAGCATGATAGCGGGAGGAGATGAGCAGTTCTTC.

This clone was found a few times. The chain is built from TRBV4-3 and TRBJ1-5, with D maybe TRBD1 (6 bases). The CDR3 has 16 amino acids. The V end lost 0 bases, the J end lost 1 base, and 10 bases lay between the germline ends. Germline-derived CDR1 and CDR2 are LGHNA and YSLEER. CDR3 loop: CASSQDWGPSNQPQHF. In DNA form, the CDR3 reads TGCGCCAGCAGCCAAGATTGGGGGCCCAGCAATCAGCCCCAGCATTTT.

This clone was counted between two and nine times. The chain links TRBV21-1 to TRBJ2-5; the table's D call TRBD1 went unverified against the DNA. TRBV21-1 counts as a pseudogene. CDR3 length equals 17 residues. The CDR3 DNA follows: TGTGCCAGCAGCAAAGGGAAACCAGGGAAGTCGCTAGAGACCCAGTACTTC. Its translation: CASSKGKPGKSLETQYF.

Only a few counts were recorded for this clone. The chain is built from TRBV29-1 and TRBJ2-2; 8 bases fit TRBD1. The germline V gene encodes CDR1 SQVTM and CDR2 ANQGSEA. This CDR3 comprises 13 residues. The J segment lost 3 bases and the V segment lost 7 bases, leaving 4 bases of the junction unmatched. In DNA form, the CDR3 reads TGCAGCGGGACAGGGTGGGACACCGGGGAGCTGTTTTTT. Protein: CSGTGWDTGELFF.

This clone was seen more than once but under ten times. This same CDR3 is encoded by further DNA sequences in the sample. The gene calls are TRBV5-1 and TRBJ2-5; no definite D call. The CDR3 totals 11 residues. V lost 5 bases and J 2 bases, leaving 4 bases between the germline ends. Germline V gene lookup returns CDR1 SGHRS and CDR2 YFSETQ. The CDR3 loop reads CASSSQETQYF. CDR3 bases: TGCGCCAGCAGTTCACAAGAGACCCAGTACTTC. The entire variable domain, with the rest obtained from reference TRBV5-1 and TRBJ2-5, is as follows: KAGVTQTPRYLIKTRGQQVTLSCSPISGHRSVSWYQQTPGQGLQFLFEYFSETQRNKGNFPGRFSGRQFSNSRSEMNVSTLELGDSALYLCASSSQETQYFGPGTRLLVL.

This clone was seen more than once but under ten times. This chain links TRBV7-9 with TRBJ1-1, with D hard to call. With 3 bases removed from V and 1 base from J, the gap between germline ends came to 6 bases. This CDR3 is built from 13 residues. The V gene's germline CDR1 is SEHNR and CDR2 FQNEAQ (reference sequence). The CDR3 coding sequence is TGTGCCAGCAGCTTTACAGAGAACACTGAAGCTTTCTTT. Translation gives CASSFTENTEAFF.

This clone occurred a few times. CDR3 protein: CASSNSVYEQFF. CDR3 nucleotide sequence: TGTGCCAGTAGTAACTCGGTTTATGAGCAGTTCTTC. The chain combines TRBV19 with TRBJ2-1; D is unclear. The V and J ends lost 4 bases and 8 bases respectively, with 9 bases between them. The V gene's germline CDR1 is LNHDA and CDR2 SQIVND (reference sequence). The CDR3 is 12 residues long.

Only a few counts were recorded for this clone. Other DNA sequences from this sample encode an identical CDR3 as well. The chain is built from TRBV30 and TRBJ1-5, with no clear D. V dropped 2 bases and J dropped 0 bases, with 5 bases sitting between them. Germline values: CDR1 GTSNPN, CDR2 SVGIG (reference sequence). This CDR3 contains 13 residues. The CDR3 sequence is CAWSPSSNQPQHF. Written as DNA, the CDR3 is TGTGCCTGGAGTCCATCTAGCAATCAGCCCCAGCATTTT.